The 21 T cell receptor beta chains listed next were all sequenced from one sample in a study of response to subunit inactivated influenza vaccine. TCRdb fed the RT-PCR reads into MiXCR, producing one record per CDR3 protein. The data show hundreds of thousands of distinct CDR3 sequences, over 25% seen once. The material was CD4+ T cells sorted from PBMCs, obtained less than 6 days after vaccination. These receptors were taken from a man aged 45 to 65 who received an inactivated influenza vaccine.

The chain combines TRBV28 with TRBJ2-5; TRBD2 matches at 9 bases. Germline V gene sequence: CDR1 MDHEN, CDR2 SYDVKM. This CDR3 is built from 15 residues. V was clipped by 3 bases and J by 4 bases; unmatched bases: 6. CDR3 amino acids: CASSLGGGGRETQYF. In nucleotides, the CDR3 is TGTGCCAGCAGTTTGGGCGGGGGGGGACGAGAGACCCAGTACTTC.

This clonotype was recorded at least ten times. The rearrangement joins TRBV28 to TRBJ2-5; D might be TRBD2 (6 bases). Germline CDR1 is MDHEN and CDR2 is SYDVKM. Trimming shortened V by 6 bases and J by 5 bases, and 16 bases separated the two germline ends. This CDR3 has 14 amino acids. CDR3 region: CASRRAGYGETQYF. Here the CDR3 DNA reads TGTGCCAGCAGGCGGGCGGGATATGGGGAGACCCAGTACTTC.

The chain joins TRBV9 to TRBJ2-7; maybe TRBD1 (6 bases). Germline V gene lookup returns CDR1 SGDLS and CDR2 YYNGEE. The CDR3 loop spans 18 amino acids. The ends were cut back, 3 bases at V and 2 bases at J, with 24 bases in the middle. For the CDR3, the DNA is TGTGCCAGCAGCGCAGAGACAGGCGGGTCGCATAACCCCTACGAGCAGTACTTC. It is translated as CASSAETGGSHNPYEQYF.

The chain has TRBV12-3 or TRBV12-4 and TRBJ1-5; D ambiguous. The V end lost 11 bases, the J end lost 6 bases, and 26 bases lay between the germline ends. The CDR3 loop spans 16 amino acids. CDR3 sequence (DNA): TGTGCCTCCTCCCCTCGGGTCAGAGGATCGGCTCAGCCCCAGCATTTT. This codes for CASSPRVRGSAQPQHF.

This clonotype was seen only a few times. The gene calls are TRBV7-2 and TRBJ1-5; no definite D call. The ends were cut back, 1 base at V and 6 bases at J, with 7 bases in the middle. This CDR3 has 13 residues. The germline V gene encodes CDR1 SGHTA and CDR2 FQGNSA. The CDR3 here is CASSLGGSQPQHF. CDR3 DNA: TGTGCCAGCAGCTTAGGCGGGAGTCAGCCCCAGCATTTT.

The rearrangement uses TRBV27 and TRBJ2-1; 8 bases are shared with TRBD1. V was clipped by 5 bases and J by 7 bases; unmatched bases: 4. The CDR3 runs to 13 residues. Germline V gives CDR1 MNHEY, CDR2 SMNVEV (reference sequence). CDR3 in DNA: TGTGCCAGCAGTCACAGGGGGATTAATGAGCAGTTCTTC. Protein product: CASSHRGINEQFF.

This clonotype was detected a few times. V is TRBV6-1 and J is TRBJ2-5, with D unclear. This CDR3 is 13 amino acids long. The V gene's germline CDR1 is MNHNS and CDR2 SASEGT. Trimming cost V 5 bases and J 4 bases, with 11 bases left between them. As DNA, the CDR3 is TGTGCCAGCAGTCCCACGCTAAGAGAGACCCAGTACTTC. As protein: CASSPTLRETQYF.

There are a few counts of this clonotype. The rearrangement links TRBV5-1 to TRBJ1-1, with D hard to call. V gave up 2 bases and J gave up 1 base, with 9 bases separating them. This CDR3 is 14 amino acids long. CDR1 SGHRS and CDR2 YFSETQ come from the germline V gene. CDR3: CASSFGQPNTEAFF. The CDR3 nucleotides read TGCGCCAGCAGCTTTGGGCAGCCGAACACTGAAGCTTTCTTT.

The chain has TRBV30 and TRBJ1-5, with no clear D. The CDR3 is made up of 14 amino acids. The V and J ends lost 3 bases and 0 bases respectively, with 9 bases between them. Germline V gene sequence: CDR1 GTSNPN, CDR2 SVGIG (reference sequence). The CDR3, as DNA: TGTGCCTGGAGGACACCGTATAGCAATCAGCCCCAGCATTTT. This sequence encodes CAWRTPYSNQPQHF.

The rearrangement links TRBV24-1 to TRBJ1-5; D is unresolved. V was clipped by 3 bases and J by 5 bases, with 16 bases between them. The germline CDR1 and CDR2 sequences are KGHDR and SFDVKD. The CDR3 contains 16 residues. CDR3 in DNA: TGTGCCACCAGTGATCCCCCGAACGGGCTAGATCAGCCCCAGCATTTT. Amino acid sequence: CATSDPPNGLDQPQHF.

The CDR3: CAISGGGMTEAFF. CDR3 coding DNA: TGTGCCATCAGTGGGGGCGGTATGACTGAAGCTTTCTTT. The J gene is TRBJ1-1, the V gene TRBV10-3; D possibly corresponds to TRBD1 (5 bases). This CDR3 is 13 amino acids long. Deletions cut 4 bases from V and 5 bases from J, with 11 bases between. Per the germline V gene, CDR1 is ENHRY and CDR2 is SYGVKD.

The chain recombines TRBV20-1 with TRBJ2-1, with TRBD2 identical over 15 bases. The CDR3 is 18 residues long. Germline CDR1 reads DFQATT; CDR2 reads SNEGSKA (reference sequence). With V trimmed by 0 bases and J by 2 bases, 5 bases remained unmatched. In nucleotides, the CDR3 is TGCAGTGCTAGAGATTCCGGACTAGCGGGGGGGCCCTACAATGAGCAGTTCTTC. Translating it yields CSARDSGLAGGPYNEQFF.

This clonotype was detected a few times. The chain recombines TRBV28 with TRBJ2-3, with TRBD1 matching 8 bases. This CDR3 is built from 13 residues. CDR1 and CDR2 (germline): MDHEN, SYDVKM. Trimming cost V 6 bases and J 12 bases; bases outside gene matches: 11. The CDR3 DNA follows: TGTGCCAGCAGGTTTTATGGGCAGGGGGCTCAGTATTTT. Its translation is CASRFYGQGAQYF.

This clonotype turned up a few times. V and J are TRBV20-1 and TRBJ2-5; D uncertain. The germline CDR1 and CDR2 sequences are DFQATT and SNEGSKA (reference sequence). This CDR3 is 14 amino acids long. Trimming took off 0 bases at V and 0 bases at J, with 8 bases between the two ends. Here the CDR3 reads CSAREVRNQETQYF. CDR3 coding DNA: TGCAGTGCTAGAGAGGTCAGGAACCAAGAGACCCAGTACTTC.

The table lists this clonotype with a few counts. The CDR3 DNA sequence: TGTGCCAGCAGTTACTCGGGCGAAAGGGCCTACGAGCAGTACTTC. Translated: CASSYSGERAYEQYF. J is TRBJ2-7 and V is TRBV6-6; unclear D gene. Trimming stripped 0 bases from V and 2 bases from J, with 11 bases between. The CDR3 has 15 residues. CDR1 MNHNY and CDR2 SVGAGI come from the germline V gene (reference sequence).

The chain employs TRBV7-2 and TRBJ2-1, with D uncertain. The CDR3 is 14 residues long. Per germline, CDR1 SGHTA and CDR2 FQGNSA. Trimming removed 5 bases at V and 8 bases at J, with 16 bases between. The chain's CDR3 is CASSLTPESDEQFF. The CDR3 nucleotides read TGTGCCAGCAGCCTGACCCCAGAGAGCGATGAGCAGTTCTTC.

The chain has TRBV24-1 and TRBJ2-7; possible D gene TRBD2, 6 bases. V lost 10 bases to trimming and J lost 2 bases, with 17 bases between them. The germline CDR1 and CDR2 sequences are KGHDR and SFDVKD. CDR3 length equals 14 residues. DNA for the CDR3: TGTGCCACGCAGGGAGGCTCGGGAGCCTACGAGCAGTACTTC. It specifies CATQGGSGAYEQYF.

This CDR3 is CASSVGGGGRETQYF. CDR3 nucleotide sequence: TGTGCCAGCAGCGTCGGCGGGGGTGGAAGGGAGACCCAGTACTTC. This sequence joins TRBV7-2 and TRBJ2-5, with 7 bases lining up with TRBD2. Germline V gene lookup returns CDR1 SGHTA and CDR2 FQGNSA. The CDR3 length is 15 residues. V dropped 5 bases and J dropped 5; count of bases not matched to a gene: 11.

The chain is built from TRBV20-1 and TRBJ2-7; possible D gene TRBD2, 6 bases. V lost 0 bases, J lost 1 base, and 13 bases lay in between. This CDR3 contains 15 residues. In germline, CDR1 is DFQATT, CDR2 SNEGSKA (reference sequence). This chain's CDR3 is CSARDRGRNSYEQYF. The DNA of the CDR3 is TGCAGTGCTAGAGATCGAGGGAGGAATTCCTACGAGCAGTACTTC.

The CDR3 nucleotides are TGTGCCAGCAAAGACTCTAGCGGGGGGGCCCCGCAGTATTTT. Amino acids: CASKDSSGGAPQYF. This chain connects TRBV6-1 to TRBJ2-3; 12 bases line up with TRBD2. The CDR3 is 14 amino acids. Germline lookup yields CDR1 MNHNS and CDR2 SASEGT. Unmatched junction bases numbered 9, after V lost 7 bases and J lost 10 bases.

V and J are TRBV3-1 and TRBJ2-1, with D unclear. The CDR3 length is 12 residues. The germline V gene has CDR1 LGHDT and CDR2 YNNKEL (reference sequence). The germline V and J ends were trimmed by 2 bases and 10 bases, with 9 bases remaining between them. The CDR3 DNA reads as TGTGCCAGCAGCCAACCCATCGGGGAGCAGTTCTTC. Translating gives CASSQPIGEQFF.